This T cell receptor (beta chain) derives from a study of CD8 T cells in ankylosing spondylitis. Overall study results and limits: Disease-linked clones were reportedly significantly enriched in matched ankylosing spondylitis synovial fluid.

This clonotype was picked up many times. The antigen remains undetermined. As the method for making TCR beta libraries, quantitative 5'-RACE with molecular barcodes was used. MiXCR, applied by TCRdb to the 5' RACE reads, yields one record per CDR3 protein. In the table there are around 150,000 distinct CDR3 sequences, about 6.7% of which are singletons. V dropped 3 bases and J dropped 3 bases, with 9 bases sitting between them. The CDR3 extends over 14 amino acids. This clonotype was sampled from a female donor with ankylosing spondylitis or in good health (not recorded which). This chain links TRBV12-3 or TRBV12-4 with TRBJ1-5; D remains ambiguous. The sample taken for sequencing was blood, either unsorted or a sorted T cell fraction (not recorded which). In DNA form, the CDR3 reads TGTGCCAGCAGTTTGAGGGCCCACAATCAGCCCCAGCATTTT. Protein: CASSLRAHNQPQHF.